The rows below give T cell receptor beta chains drawn from one sample of a study of blood T cell repertoires in COVID-19. Repertoires were generated with immunoSEQ multiplex PCR, while TCRdb's copy carries only in-frame clones and drops some. Of a few hundred thousand clones listed, around 83% are singletons. The material sequenced was PBMCs or T cells enriched from blood (not recorded which). The receptors stem from a woman in her forties or fifties who had recovered from COVID-19. Both conserved end residues are part of each CDR3. The order of the fields is V gene, J gene, D gene, clone size, CDR3 protein, CDR3 DNA. D genes are given only for firm matches. The size field is filled for only some rows; it gives once, few, many or a size class.

v_gene: TRBV10-3; j_gene: TRBJ1-1; d_gene: NA; abundance: NA; CDR3aa: CAIRDPKEGTEAFF; CDR3nt: TGTGCCATCAGGGACCCTAAGGAGGGCACTGAAGCTTTCTTT
v_gene: TRBV4-2; j_gene: TRBJ1-2; d_gene: NA; abundance: NA; CDR3aa: CASSQVSRGAFDYGYTF; CDR3nt: TGTGCCAGCAGCCAAGTTAGCCGGGGGGCGTTTGACTATGGCTACACCTTC
v_gene: TRBV14; j_gene: TRBJ1-6; d_gene: NA; abundance: few; CDR3aa: CASSQVGGGTYNSPLHF; CDR3nt: TGTGCCAGCAGCCAAGTAGGGGGTGGCACCTATAATTCACCCCTCCACTTT
v_gene: TRBV11-2; j_gene: TRBJ1-2; d_gene: NA; abundance: once; CDR3aa: CASSLGQANYGYTF; CDR3nt: TGTGCCAGCAGCTTAGGGCAGGCTAACTATGGCTACACCTTC
v_gene: TRBV5-4; j_gene: TRBJ2-5; d_gene: NA; abundance: NA; CDR3aa: CASSLAGGLPSNTQYF; CDR3nt: TGTGCCAGCAGCTTGGCCGGGGGGCTCCCAAGTAATACCCAGTACTTC
v_gene: TRBV25-1; j_gene: TRBJ1-4; d_gene: TRBD1; abundance: once; CDR3aa: CASSPRQGLNEKLFF; CDR3nt: TGTGCCAGCAGTCCCCGACAGGGTTTAAATGAAAAACTGTTTTTT
v_gene: TRBV28; j_gene: TRBJ2-3; d_gene: TRBD2; abundance: NA; CDR3aa: CASSRSGTSTDTQYF; CDR3nt: TGTGCCAGCAGTCGGAGCGGGACTAGCACAGATACGCAGTATTTT
v_gene: TRBV3-1/TRBV3-2; j_gene: TRBJ1-5; d_gene: NA; abundance: NA; CDR3aa: CASSHFPDQPQHF; CDR3nt: TGTGCCAGCAGCCACTTTCCAGATCAGCCCCAGCATTTT
v_gene: TRBV4-1; j_gene: TRBJ1-4; d_gene: TRBD1; abundance: NA; CDR3aa: CASSISTGYSEKLFF; CDR3nt: TGCGCCAGCAGCATATCGACAGGGTATAGTGAAAAACTGTTTTTT
v_gene: TRBV12-3/TRBV12-4; j_gene: TRBJ1-3; d_gene: TRBD1; abundance: NA; CDR3aa: CASSGTAGNTIYF; CDR3nt: TGTGCCAGCAGCGGGACAGCCGGAAACACCATATATTTT
v_gene: TRBV11-2; j_gene: TRBJ2-6; d_gene: NA; abundance: NA; CDR3aa: CASSLLDRAGANVLTF; CDR3nt: TGTGCCAGCAGCTTACTGGACAGAGCTGGGGCCAACGTCCTGACTTTC
v_gene: TRBV11-2; j_gene: TRBJ1-2; d_gene: NA; abundance: NA; CDR3aa: CASSFDNTYGYTF; CDR3nt: TGTGCCAGCAGCTTTGACAATACCTATGGCTACACCTTC
v_gene: TRBV5-6; j_gene: TRBJ2-5; d_gene: NA; abundance: NA; CDR3aa: CASSYRGRETQYF; CDR3nt: TGTGCCAGCAGCTATCGGGGGAGAGAGACCCAGTACTTC
v_gene: TRBV2; j_gene: TRBJ1-2; d_gene: NA; abundance: NA; CDR3aa: CASSEVSGLGGYTF; CDR3nt: TGTGCCAGCAGTGAAGTATCAGGGTTAGGTGGCTACACCTTC
v_gene: TRBV5-1; j_gene: TRBJ2-7; d_gene: TRBD1; abundance: NA; CDR3aa: CASTIATGSSYEQYF; CDR3nt: TGCGCCAGCACAATAGCGACAGGGAGCTCCTACGAGCAGTACTTC
v_gene: TRBV11-3; j_gene: TRBJ1-1; d_gene: TRBD1; abundance: NA; CDR3aa: CASSRQGLNTEAFF; CDR3nt: TGTGCCAGCAGCAGACAGGGTTTGAACACTGAAGCTTTCTTT
v_gene: TRBV5-1; j_gene: TRBJ1-2; d_gene: NA; abundance: once; CDR3aa: CASSPGIGGGYTF; CDR3nt: TGCGCCAGCAGCCCAGGGATCGGCGGTGGCTACACCTTC
v_gene: TRBV2; j_gene: TRBJ1-1; d_gene: TRBD1; abundance: few; CDR3aa: CASRKTGPGAEAFF; CDR3nt: TGTGCCAGCAGGAAGACAGGGCCGGGAGCTGAAGCTTTCTTT
v_gene: TRBV19; j_gene: TRBJ2-7; d_gene: TRBD2; abundance: NA; CDR3aa: CASSTGLATYEQYF; CDR3nt: TGTGCCAGTAGTACGGGACTAGCAACGTACGAGCAGTACTTC
v_gene: TRBV5-4; j_gene: TRBJ2-1; d_gene: TRBD2; abundance: once; CDR3aa: CASSFLISGGDNEQFF; CDR3nt: TGTGCCAGCAGCTTTCTAATTAGCGGGGGGGACAATGAGCAGTTCTTC
v_gene: TRBV29-1; j_gene: TRBJ2-2; d_gene: NA; abundance: NA; CDR3aa: CSVLFRATIPGELFF; CDR3nt: TGCAGCGTTCTCTTCAGGGCGACCATCCCCGGGGAGCTGTTTTTT
v_gene: TRBV6-6; j_gene: TRBJ1-1; d_gene: NA; abundance: NA; CDR3aa: CASSYQLEAFF; CDR3nt: TGTGCCAGCAGTTACCAACTTGAAGCTTTCTTT
v_gene: TRBV7-9; j_gene: TRBJ2-1; d_gene: NA; abundance: few; CDR3aa: CASSLDGRLGNEQFF; CDR3nt: TGTGCCAGCAGCTTAGACGGTAGACTCGGCAATGAGCAGTTCTTC
v_gene: TRBV3-1/TRBV3-2; j_gene: TRBJ2-1; d_gene: NA; abundance: NA; CDR3aa: CASSQEWGGHNEQFF; CDR3nt: TGTGCCAGCAGCCAAGAGTGGGGGGGCCACAATGAGCAGTTCTTC
v_gene: TRBV7-2; j_gene: TRBJ2-7; d_gene: TRBD2; abundance: NA; CDR3aa: CASSLVSSGYEQYF; CDR3nt: TGTGCCAGCAGCTTAGTTTCTAGCGGCTACGAGCAGTACTTC
v_gene: TRBV4-3; j_gene: TRBJ2-3; d_gene: NA; abundance: NA; CDR3aa: CASSQSRVGDTQYF; CDR3nt: TGCGCCAGCAGCCAATCCAGGGTTGGGGATACGCAGTATTTT
v_gene: TRBV15; j_gene: TRBJ1-5; d_gene: NA; abundance: NA; CDR3aa: CATSRDPGVGQPQHF; CDR3nt: TGTGCCACCAGCAGAGACCCGGGGGTCGGACAGCCCCAGCATTTT
v_gene: TRBV30; j_gene: TRBJ1-2; d_gene: NA; abundance: NA; CDR3aa: CAWSENRIQGYTF; CDR3nt: TGTGCCTGGAGTGAGAACAGGATTCAGGGCTACACCTTC
v_gene: TRBV19; j_gene: TRBJ1-2; d_gene: NA; abundance: NA; CDR3aa: CASSPPTQINGYTF; CDR3nt: TGTGCCAGTAGCCCACCGACTCAGATAAATGGCTACACCTTC
v_gene: TRBV27; j_gene: TRBJ2-5; d_gene: NA; abundance: NA; CDR3aa: CASSLRGIQATQETQYF; CDR3nt: TGTGCCAGCAGCTTAAGGGGTATCCAGGCCACGCAAGAGACCCAGTACTTC
v_gene: TRBV7-2; j_gene: TRBJ1-2; d_gene: TRBD1; abundance: NA; CDR3aa: CASSGRVGTGGGYTF; CDR3nt: TGTGCCAGCAGCGGCAGAGTTGGGACAGGAGGCGGCTACACCTTC
v_gene: TRBV30; j_gene: TRBJ2-7; d_gene: TRBD2; abundance: NA; CDR3aa: CAWATSADYPYEQYF; CDR3nt: TGTGCCTGGGCGACTAGCGCAGACTATCCCTACGAGCAGTACTTC
v_gene: TRBV5-1; j_gene: TRBJ1-2; d_gene: TRBD1; abundance: NA; CDR3aa: CASSLAGTVTYGYTF; CDR3nt: TGCGCCAGCAGCTTGGCCGGGACAGTAACCTATGGCTACACCTTC
v_gene: TRBV6-6; j_gene: TRBJ2-1; d_gene: TRBD2; abundance: NA; CDR3aa: CATSWRGINDEQFF; CDR3nt: TGTGCCACCTCCTGGCGGGGGATTAACGATGAGCAGTTCTTC
v_gene: TRBV4-2; j_gene: TRBJ2-7; d_gene: NA; abundance: NA; CDR3aa: CASSQAWGGPPEEQYF; CDR3nt: TGTGCCAGCAGCCAGGCATGGGGGGGCCCTCCTGAGGAGCAGTACTTC
v_gene: TRBV4-2; j_gene: TRBJ1-2; d_gene: TRBD1; abundance: NA; CDR3aa: CASSQDPRQGLYGYTF; CDR3nt: TGTGCCAGCAGCCAAGACCCCCGACAGGGACTCTATGGCTACACCTTC
v_gene: TRBV5-4; j_gene: TRBJ1-2; d_gene: NA; abundance: NA; CDR3aa: CASSLSGAQGIEYGYTF; CDR3nt: TGTGCCAGCAGCTTGTCAGGGGCGCAGGGGATAGAATATGGCTACACCTTC
v_gene: TRBV6-2/TRBV6-3; j_gene: TRBJ2-7; d_gene: TRBD2; abundance: NA; CDR3aa: CASSYQAGTYEQYF; CDR3nt: TGTGCCAGCAGTTACCAAGCGGGAACCTACGAGCAGTACTTC
v_gene: TRBV13; j_gene: TRBJ2-7; d_gene: NA; abundance: NA; CDR3aa: CASSLGMSPKQYF; CDR3nt: TGTGCCAGCAGCTTAGGTATGTCGCCTAAGCAGTACTTC
v_gene: TRBV11-3; j_gene: TRBJ2-7; d_gene: TRBD1; abundance: NA; CDR3aa: CASSSGADRIEQYF; CDR3nt: TGTGCCAGCAGCTCCGGGGCGGACAGGATCGAGCAGTACTTC
v_gene: TRBV27; j_gene: TRBJ1-1; d_gene: NA; abundance: once; CDR3aa: CASSLNRAEHWAFF; CDR3nt: TGTGCCAGCAGTTTAAACAGGGCAGAACACTGGGCTTTCTTT
v_gene: TRBV19; j_gene: TRBJ1-2; d_gene: NA; abundance: NA; CDR3aa: CASSIDYNAPGVGYTF; CDR3nt: TGTGCCAGTAGTATAGATTATAACGCCCCAGGGGTTGGCTACACCTTC
v_gene: TRBV6-5; j_gene: TRBJ2-3; d_gene: NA; abundance: few; CDR3aa: CASSSGSSTDTQYF; CDR3nt: TGTGCCAGCAGTTCGGGATCGAGCACAGATACGCAGTATTTT
v_gene: TRBV30; j_gene: TRBJ1-1; d_gene: TRBD1; abundance: NA; CDR3aa: CAWLRAGGYHTEAFF; CDR3nt: TGTGCCTGGCTCCGGGCAGGGGGCTACCACACTGAAGCTTTCTTT
v_gene: TRBV6-4; j_gene: TRBJ2-3; d_gene: NA; abundance: NA; CDR3aa: CASRRSKYAQYF; CDR3nt: TGTGCCAGCAGGCGTTCGAAGTATGCGCAGTATTTT
v_gene: TRBV9; j_gene: TRBJ2-1; d_gene: TRBD2; abundance: NA; CDR3aa: CASGERGGNNEQFF; CDR3nt: TGTGCCAGCGGCGAGCGGGGGGGTAACAATGAGCAGTTCTTC
v_gene: TRBV7-2; j_gene: TRBJ1-2; d_gene: NA; abundance: NA; CDR3aa: CASSLGRGRNNYGYTF; CDR3nt: TGTGCCAGCAGCTTAGGGAGGGGAAGGAATAACTATGGCTACACCTTC
v_gene: TRBV18; j_gene: TRBJ1-4; d_gene: NA; abundance: NA; CDR3aa: CASSGPNEKLFF; CDR3nt: TGTGCCAGCTCAGGGCCTAATGAAAAACTGTTTTTT
v_gene: TRBV9; j_gene: TRBJ1-4; d_gene: NA; abundance: NA; CDR3aa: CASSVGVQGSNEKLFF; CDR3nt: TGTGCCAGCAGCGTAGGGGTGCAGGGGTCTAATGAAAAACTGTTTTTT
v_gene: TRBV19; j_gene: TRBJ1-5; d_gene: NA; abundance: NA; CDR3aa: CASSITGYNQPQHF; CDR3nt: TGTGCCAGTAGCATCACAGGATACAATCAGCCCCAGCATTTT
v_gene: TRBV12-3/TRBV12-4; j_gene: TRBJ1-2; d_gene: TRBD1; abundance: few; CDR3aa: CASIGQDYGYTF; CDR3nt: TGTGCCAGCATCGGACAGGACTATGGCTACACCTTC
v_gene: TRBV5-6; j_gene: TRBJ1-6; d_gene: NA; abundance: NA; CDR3aa: CASSLTAGHNSPLHF; CDR3nt: TGTGCCAGCAGCTTGACGGCAGGGCACAATTCACCCCTCCACTTT
v_gene: TRBV5-4; j_gene: TRBJ2-2; d_gene: TRBD2; abundance: NA; CDR3aa: CASMAGKTGGTGELFF; CDR3nt: TGTGCCAGCATGGCAGGGAAGACGGGAGGCACCGGGGAGCTGTTTTTT
v_gene: TRBV5-4; j_gene: TRBJ1-2; d_gene: NA; abundance: few; CDR3aa: CASSLEEVGFYTF; CDR3nt: TGTGCCAGCAGCTTGGAAGAGGTCGGATTCTACACCTTC
v_gene: TRBV2; j_gene: TRBJ1-6; d_gene: NA; abundance: once; CDR3aa: CASSGSPGAPLHF; CDR3nt: TGTGCCAGCAGTGGGAGTCCCGGGGCACCCCTCCACTTT